The source of this TCR beta chain is a study of CD8+ T cells in alopecia areata. Overall study: Treated patients swallowed 5 to 10 mg of oral tofacitinib twice daily. Treated patients' severity was scored by percentage of affected scalp area.

The treatment here: oral pan-JAK inhibitor, 5-10 mg twice daily. From PBMCs, CD4+ and CD8+ T cells were sorted. The CDR3 totals 15 residues. Germline-derived CDR1 and CDR2 are LGHNA and YSLEER. V was clipped by 0 bases and J by 5 bases; unmatched bases: 5. With regard to this clone: No antigen is known for it.

Overall study results and limits: For patients receiving tofacitinib, scalp clonality and expanded CD8+ clones among the top 100 significantly decreased.

RNA was extracted and reverse transcribed into cDNA as the sequencing template. The data were produced by immunoSEQ multiplex PCR, yet TCRdb's version contains in-frame clones alone and is incomplete. Here the sample spans some 130,000 clones, 50% to 65% being singletons. The genes are TRBV4-3 and TRBJ2-7; 9 positions agree with TRBD1. The clonotype comes from a human donor with alopecia areata. Specimen: CD8+ T cells sorted from blood, collected at week 4, from a patient treated with tofacitinib. CDR3 amino acids: CASSQDPGQGDEQYF. The CDR3 coding sequence is TGCGCCAGCAGCCAAGATCCGGGACAGGGTGACGAGCAGTACTTC.